This is a list of T cell receptor beta chains from one sample in a study of response to subunit inactivated influenza vaccine. TCRdb used MiXCR to reprocess the RT-PCR reads, holding one entry per CDR3 protein. This table has about half a million distinct CDR3 sequences, over 25% appearing once. The starting material was CD4+ T cells sorted from PBMCs, obtained approximately 5 days after vaccination. These TCRs come from a man between 50 and 59 years old who received an inactivated influenza vaccine. The conserved cysteine and the conserved F or W are not part of the CDR3 here. The order of the fields is V gene, D gene, CDR3 protein. A D gene is named only where the DNA matches it firmly.

TRBV6-1 | . | AIRGSGYNEQF
TRBV4-3 | TRBD2 | ASSQDYTREWDEQF
TRBV21-1 | . | ASSNMGVATNEKLF
TRBV7-2 | . | ASSPERGRGGYEQY
TRBV14 | . | ASSQPMRQRQDTQY
TRBV27 | . | ASSLYPGASYEQY
TRBV20-1 | . | SARGAASGGETQY
TRBV10-3 | TRBD1 | AISDRGQDTEAF
TRBV29-1 | TRBD1 | SVWTGTTEAF
TRBV20-1 | . | SARENYWAYEQY
TRBV5-1 | TRBD2 | ASSRTSGRVNEQF
TRBV19 | TRBD2 | ASRRTGTSAYEQY
TRBV20-1 | . | SARDGQLALDTQY
TRBV10-3 | . | AISEDLGGDTQY
TRBV4-2 | . | ASSQVEDPYEQY
TRBV12-3/TRBV12-4 | . | ASSQAHYEQY
TRBV20-1 | . | SASIGAGNTIY
TRBV7-8 | . | ASSRSRTGNSPLH
TRBV7-2 | TRBD1 | ASSLGSGTDNEQF
TRBV4-2 | TRBD1 | ASSRDGTGEYEQY
TRBV18 | TRBD1 | ASHRDRNTGELF
TRBV20-1 | . | SATTPYNEQF
TRBV5-4 | TRBD2 | ASSTGTSGTYNEQF
TRBV11-2 | . | ASRRTSAQDYGYT
TRBV20-1 | . | SASGIPAQY
TRBV6-5 | TRBD2 | ASSLAGLYNEQF
TRBV5-1 | . | ASSLEGQPYNEQF